This passage covers 20 T cell receptor beta chains from one sample sequenced in a study of blood T cells in healthy people across ages. Primed by a sample-barcoded 5' primer and a J-beta primer mix, a second PCR proceeded for 7 to 11 cycles. TCRdb called the 5' RACE reads again in MiXCR, with one record for every CDR3 protein. In the table there are some 750,000 distinct CDR3 sequences, about 20% of which are singletons. Sample: blood. Receptors originate from a man aged 65-85 years in good health.

The chain employs TRBV5-1 and TRBJ2-2; tentatively, D is TRBD2 (6 bases). The germline gives CDR1 SGHRS, CDR2 YFSETQ. Trimming shortened V by 4 bases and J by 1 base, and 14 bases separated the two germline ends. The CDR3 has 16 amino acids. In DNA form, the CDR3 reads TGCGCCAGCAGCCCGAGGAGGGGCATGAACACCGGGGAGCTGTTTTTT. This sequence encodes CASSPRRGMNTGELFF.

This clonotype turned up a few times. The chain uses TRBV11-2 and TRBJ2-3; D unresolved. The CDR3 loop spans 14 amino acids. Germline V gene data show CDR1 as SGHAT and CDR2 as FQNNGV. V gave up 1 base and J gave up 2 bases, with 7 bases separating them. In nucleotides, the CDR3 is TGTGCCAGCAGCTTAGTCTCCATCACAGATACGCAGTATTTT. This translates into CASSLVSITDTQYF.

This clonotype appeared a few times. This chain uses TRBV3-1 with TRBJ2-1; perhaps D is TRBD1 or TRBD2 (6 bases each). V was clipped by 2 bases and J by 6 bases, with 14 bases between them. CDR1 LGHDT and CDR2 YNNKEL come from the germline V gene (reference sequence). This CDR3 is 15 amino acids long. CDR3 protein: CASSQRGALRNEQFF. As DNA, the CDR3 is TGTGCCAGCAGCCAAAGGGGGGCCCTCCGCAATGAGCAGTTCTTC.

This clonotype has a handful of counts. V gene TRBV28 combines with J gene TRBJ1-2; D unclear. V was pared by 8 bases and J by 4 bases, with 14 bases between. The CDR3 extends over 13 amino acids. CDR1 is MDHEN and CDR2 is SYDVKM in the germline V gene. DNA for the CDR3: TGTGCCAGCCAAGTGGGAGCGAGCTATGGCTACACCTTC. Protein product: CASQVGASYGYTF.

The chain joins TRBV20-1 to TRBJ2-5, with TRBD1 as a possible D gene (6 bases). The CDR3 is made up of 13 amino acids. V was clipped by 5 bases and J by 2 bases, with 12 bases between them. Germline V gives CDR1 DFQATT, CDR2 SNEGSKA (reference sequence). The CDR3 reads CSAHSGEQETQYF. The CDR3 DNA is TGCAGTGCTCATTCAGGGGAGCAAGAGACCCAGTACTTC.

The chain joins TRBV20-1 to TRBJ1-2; TRBD1 might be the D (5 bases). CDR1 and CDR2 from the germline V gene are DFQATT and SNEGSKA (reference sequence). The CDR3 is 14 amino acids. Trimming removed 6 bases from V and 9 bases from J, with 23 bases in between. CDR3 sequence: CSALINARGYCYTF. As DNA, the CDR3 is TGCAGTGCCTTGATCAATGCTCGGGGGTATTGCTACACCTTC.

This clonotype was seen only a few times. J is TRBJ1-2 and V is TRBV7-6; 7 nucleotides align to TRBD1. The CDR3 is made up of 14 amino acids. CDR1 SGHVS and CDR2 FNYEAQ come from the germline V gene. V lost 5 bases, J lost 4 bases, and 7 bases stayed unmatched. CDR3 nucleotides: TGTGCCAGCAGCGGTGGACAGGTGGGCTATGGCTACACCTTC. Its translation: CASSGGQVGYGYTF.

This clonotype was detected a few times. The rearrangement links TRBV12-3 or TRBV12-4 to TRBJ1-5; D is possibly TRBD1 (6 bases). The CDR3 length is 15 residues. The germline V and J ends were trimmed by 3 bases and 0 bases, with 9 bases remaining between them. CDR3 bases: TGTGCCAGCAGTTTGGAACAGGGTAGCAATCAGCCCCAGCATTTT. It encodes CASSLEQGSNQPQHF.

This chain links TRBV20-1 with TRBJ2-5, with a possible D match to TRBD2 (6 bases). Germline assignment: CDR1 DFQATT and CDR2 SNEGSKA (reference sequence). The CDR3 length is 14 residues. Trimming took 6 bases from V and 4 from J, leaving 18 bases between them. The CDR3 sequence: CSAQTRGDRETQYF. DNA of the CDR3: TGCAGTGCGCAGACTAGAGGGGATAGAGAGACCCAGTACTTC.

To note about this clonotype: A much larger clone sits a single nucleotide away, making a read error possible. V is TRBV5-1 and J is TRBJ2-1; D uncertain. The V end was cut by 6 bases, the J end by 0 bases, with 13 bases between. The CDR3 totals 15 residues. Germline V lookup: CDR1 SGHRS, CDR2 YFSETQ. CDR3 amino acids: CASTSDGSSYNEQFF. CDR3 bases: TGCGCCAGCACCTCGGACGGTAGCTCCTACAATGAGCAGTTCTTC.

This clonotype occurred a few times. The chain is built from TRBV25-1 and TRBJ2-3, with TRBD2 matching 9 bases. The CDR3 contains 13 residues. The ends lost 6 bases at V and 6 bases at J; junction bases unmatched: 4. The V gene's germline CDR1 is MGHDK and CDR2 SYGVNS. CDR3 sequence reads: CASRVAGEDTQYF. The CDR3, as DNA: TGTGCCAGCAGGGTAGCGGGAGAGGATACGCAGTATTTT.

The chain combines TRBV5-4 with TRBJ2-3, with a possible D match to TRBD2 (5 bases). CDR3 length: 15 amino acids. From germline, CDR1 is SGHNT and CDR2 YYREEE (reference sequence). Trimming pared 2 bases from V and 2 bases from J, leaving 12 bases between. CDR3 loop: CASSLKEGYTDTQYF. The CDR3 DNA follows: TGTGCCAGCAGCTTAAAAGAGGGCTACACAGATACGCAGTATTTT.

The chain carries TRBV27 and TRBJ1-1; TRBD1 aligns across 12 bases. J lost 1 base, V lost 3 bases, and 12 bases had no gene match. Germline V gives CDR1 MNHEY, CDR2 SMNVEV (reference sequence). The CDR3 length is 19 residues. The CDR3 here is CASSLGGTGGVLRNTEAFF. CDR3 nucleotide sequence: TGTGCCAGCAGTTTGGGGGGGACAGGGGGCGTTTTGAGGAACACTGAAGCTTTCTTT.

The chain employs TRBV5-5 and TRBJ2-3, with D possibly TRBD2 on 6 matching bases. V gave up 2 bases and J gave up 4 bases, with 14 bases separating them. CDR1 and CDR2 from the germline V gene are SGHKS and YYEKEE (reference sequence). The CDR3 sequence is 15 residues long. CDR3 DNA: TGTGCCAGCAGCTTCGCGGCCTTAGCGGCAGATACGCAGTATTTT. It codes for CASSFAALAADTQYF.

There are many counts of this clonotype. The chain recombines TRBV13 with TRBJ1-3; D is uncertain. Trimming took off 7 bases at V and 0 bases at J, with 13 bases between the two ends. The CDR3 length is 15 residues. The germline V gene encodes CDR1 PRHDT and CDR2 FYEKMQ (reference sequence). The CDR3 DNA follows: TGTGCCAGCACCCGTACTGCGGGCTCTGGAAACACCATATATTTT. It translates to CASTRTAGSGNTIYF. Combining the CDR3 with reference TRBV13 and TRBJ1-3 gives the whole variable domain AAGVIQSPRHLIKEKRETATLKCYPIPRHDTVYWYQQGPGQDPQFLISFYEKMQSDKGSIPDRFSAQQFSDYHSELNMSSLELGDSALYFCASTRTAGSGNTIYFGEGSWLTVV.

The rearrangement uses TRBV5-5 and TRBJ1-2, with 7 positions matching TRBD1. The CDR3 covers 14 residues. V dropped 4 bases and J dropped 4; count of bases not matched to a gene: 7. Looked up from germline, CDR1 is SGHKS and CDR2 is YYEKEE (reference sequence). CDR3 coding DNA: TGTGCCAGCAGCCGGGACAGTCAACTCTATGGCTACACCTTC. Protein: CASSRDSQLYGYTF.

The chain links TRBV10-2 to TRBJ1-1; no clear D. Germline-derived CDR1 and CDR2 are WSHSY and SAAADI. Trimming left V 3 bases short and J 0 bases short, with 11 bases between. The CDR3 covers 15 residues. The CDR3 DNA reads TGCGCCAGCAGTGAAACCGGGCGGATGAACACTGAAGCTTTCTTT. Its protein is CASSETGRMNTEAFF.

This rearrangement joins TRBV7-2 to TRBJ2-5; 7 bases are a match to TRBD2. The CDR3 covers 16 residues. The germline gives CDR1 SGHTA, CDR2 FQGNSA. Trimming removed 3 bases from V and 2 bases from J; junction bases left unmatched: 9. This CDR3 is CASSFNGAGLQETQYF. CDR3 bases: TGTGCCAGCAGCTTTAACGGAGCGGGACTACAAGAGACCCAGTACTTC.

This clonotype showed up just a few times. The rearrangement joins TRBV12-3 or TRBV12-4 to TRBJ2-2; D is perhaps TRBD2 (6 bases). This CDR3 has 15 amino acids. V was shortened by 1 base and J by 7 bases, with 13 bases between the two germline ends. The CDR3 sequence: CASSLGAGIGGELFF. The DNA of the CDR3 is TGTGCCAGCAGTTTAGGTGCGGGGATCGGCGGGGAGCTGTTTTTT.

This clonotype was recorded only once. The chain uses TRBV10-2 and TRBJ2-7; no reliable D call. Trimming stripped 0 bases from V and 3 bases from J, with 6 bases between. This CDR3 contains 13 residues. From germline, CDR1 is WSHSY and CDR2 SAAADI. The CDR3 bases are TGCGCCAGCAGTGAGTCGACTCTCTACGAGCAGTACTTC. This sequence encodes CASSESTLYEQYF.